A single T cell receptor beta chain is shown here with its context. The source of the sample is a study of blood T cell repertoires in COVID-19. Turning to the study itself: Acute-phase and convalescent COVID-19 samples originated in the United States, Italy and Spain. The cDNA or gDNA used as material had been derived from T cells, B-cell-depleted T cells, or PBMCs.

The V gene's germline CDR1 is LGHDT and CDR2 YNNKEL (reference sequence). Trimming removed 8 bases from V and 1 base from J; junction bases left unmatched: 0. The CDR3 sequence is 14 residues long. Original data processing: For nucleated cells, counts were estimated from reference gene primer amplification. The repertoire was sequenced with immunoSEQ multiplex PCR; TCRdb's copy has only in-frame clones and lacks some. V and J calls and clone size come straight from that table; D and trimming were deduced from the DNA. The repertoire includes 120,000 to 150,000 clones, 87% of them detected once, and around 8.3% sits in the top ten.

The receptor's source is a woman aged 50 to 60 with active or convalescent COVID-19. The sample taken for sequencing was peripheral blood. The chain has TRBV3-1 (or the pseudogene TRBV3-2) and TRBJ2-5; 14 bases fit TRBD2. This chain's CDR3 is CASGLAGGQETQYF. The CDR3 DNA reads TGTGCCAGCGGACTAGCGGGGGGCCAAGAGACCCAGTACTTC.